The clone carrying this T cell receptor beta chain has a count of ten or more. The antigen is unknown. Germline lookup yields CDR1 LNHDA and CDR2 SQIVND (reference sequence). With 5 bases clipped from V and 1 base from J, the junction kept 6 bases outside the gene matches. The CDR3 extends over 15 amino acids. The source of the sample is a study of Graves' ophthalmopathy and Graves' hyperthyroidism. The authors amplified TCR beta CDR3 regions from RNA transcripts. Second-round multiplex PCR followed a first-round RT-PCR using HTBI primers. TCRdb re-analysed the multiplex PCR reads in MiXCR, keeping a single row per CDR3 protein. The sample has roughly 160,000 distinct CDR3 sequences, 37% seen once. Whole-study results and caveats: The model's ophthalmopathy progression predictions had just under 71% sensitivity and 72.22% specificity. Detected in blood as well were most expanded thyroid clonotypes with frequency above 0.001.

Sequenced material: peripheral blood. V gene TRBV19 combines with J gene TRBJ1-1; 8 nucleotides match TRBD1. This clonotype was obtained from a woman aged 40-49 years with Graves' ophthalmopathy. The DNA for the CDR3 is TGTGCCAGTAGTCCCCAGGGGGCGTCGAACACTGAAGCTTTCTTT. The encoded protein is CASSPQGASNTEAFF.